One sample yielded the 9 T cell receptor beta chains listed below, sequenced in a study of T cells in tuberculosis. Time point defined: new active TB diagnosis, blood taken before or within 7 days of starting treatment. The data were produced by immunoSEQ multiplex PCR, yet TCRdb's version contains in-frame clones alone and is incomplete. The table includes around 35,000 clones, around 90% detected once. This material consisted of PBMCs, taken at tuberculosis diagnosis. The receptors here all came from an adult with tuberculosis.

The chain uses TRBV28 and TRBJ2-3; D may be TRBD2 (6 bases). Germline loops: CDR1 MDHEN, CDR2 SYDVKM. V lost 6 bases and J lost 1, with 14 bases in between. The CDR3 is made up of 15 amino acids. The CDR3 DNA sequence: TGTGCCAGCAGCCCCGCATGGGGGGGCACAGATACGCAGTATTTT. It yields the protein CASSPAWGGTDTQYF.

This clone was found once. With only one base between it and a far larger clone, this is likely a read error. The genes are TRBV4-3 and TRBJ1-5; TRBD1 agrees at 8 bases. CDR1 and CDR2 from the germline V gene are LGHNA and YSLEER. The junction had 2 bases not matched to a gene; V was cut back by 4 bases and J by 3 bases. The CDR3 runs 14 residues. CDR3 bases: TGCGCCAGCAGCCCGACAGGGGACAATCAGCCCCAGCATTTT. Protein product: CASSPTGDNQPQHF.

The rearrangement links TRBV7-8 to TRBJ1-5; no clear D. The CDR3 runs 16 residues. From germline, CDR1 is SGHVS and CDR2 FQNEAQ. The V and J ends lost 0 bases and 5 bases respectively, with 14 bases between them. The CDR3 loop is CASSLARLSRYQPQHF. The CDR3 coding sequence is TGTGCCAGCAGCTTAGCGCGGCTGTCCAGATATCAGCCCCAGCATTTT.

The chain is built from TRBV18 and TRBJ1-1, with TRBD1 matching 12 bases. V dropped 3 bases and J dropped 4; count of bases not matched to a gene: 6. Germline CDR1 and CDR2: KGHSH and LQKENI. The CDR3 consists of 16 residues. As DNA, the CDR3 is TGTGCCAGCTCACCGGGACAGGGGGCCCGGGGCACTGAAGCTTTCTTT. As protein: CASSPGQGARGTEAFF.

The chain uses TRBV5-1 and TRBJ1-4, with D possibly TRBD1 on 6 matching bases. The germline V gene has CDR1 SGHRS and CDR2 YFSETQ. CDR3 length: 14 amino acids. V shed 0 bases and J shed 10 bases, with 13 bases lying between them. The CDR3 DNA reads TGCGCCAGCAGCTTGGGGGACACTTCCGGAAAACTGTTTTTT. Amino acid sequence: CASSLGDTSGKLFF.

Written as DNA, the CDR3 is TGTGCCAGCAGCTTAAGCTACGGCACAGATACGCAGTATTTT. As protein: CASSLSYGTDTQYF. The chain couples TRBV11-3 to TRBJ2-3; D unresolved. Germline V gene sequence: CDR1 SGHNT, CDR2 YENEEA. The CDR3 extends over 14 amino acids. V dropped 2 bases and J dropped 1 base, with 7 bases sitting between them. Full variable domain (rest looked up from reference TRBV11-3 and TRBJ2-3): EAGVVQSPRYKIIEKKQPVAFWCNPISGHNTLYWYLQNLGQGPELLIRYENEEAVDDSQLPKDRFSAERLKGVDSTLKIQPAELGDSAVYLCASSLSYGTDTQYFGPGTRLTVL.

The gene calls are TRBV4-1 and TRBJ1-3, with a tentative D call TRBD1 (5 bases). CDR1 and CDR2 from the germline V gene are MGHRA and YSYEKL. The CDR3 length is 17 residues. The ends were cut back, 2 bases at V and 0 bases at J, with 14 bases in the middle. The CDR3 coding sequence is TGCGCCAGCAGCCAACAGCGGGACGGCGCCTCTGGAAACACCATATATTTT. It is translated as CASSQQRDGASGNTIYF.

The J gene is TRBJ2-7, the V gene TRBV6-5; 10 bases align to TRBD1. Per germline, CDR1 MNHEY and CDR2 SVGAGI. The CDR3 is 14 residues long. Trimming at V came to 5 bases and at J to 2 bases, leaving 3 bases not matched to a gene. The CDR3 sequence: CASSGGQGPYEQYF. The CDR3 nucleotides read TGTGCCAGCAGTGGGGGACAGGGGCCCTACGAGCAGTACTTC.

The chain employs TRBV4-3 and TRBJ2-2, with D maybe TRBD2 (5 bases). This CDR3 has 15 amino acids. The germline CDR1 and CDR2 sequences are LGHNA and YSLEER. The V end lost 3 bases, the J end lost 5 bases, and 13 bases lay between the germline ends. This CDR3 reads CASSQRSGGTGELFF. The DNA for the CDR3 is TGCGCCAGCAGCCAGAGGAGCGGTGGGACCGGGGAGCTGTTTTTT.